This T cell receptor beta chain derives from a study of T cell responses to AZD1222 COVID-19 vaccine. Trimming pared 4 bases from V and 5 bases from J, leaving 15 bases between. Germline assignment: CDR1 SGHRS and CDR2 YFSETQ. The CDR3 has 14 amino acids. Measured with immunoSEQ multiplex PCR; TCRdb has only the in-frame clones, and not every one. The table has 45,000 to 60,000 clones, 70% to 80% seen once. The receptor was isolated from an adult in good health. The starting material was peripheral blood, obtained on day 0 of AZD1222 vaccination. J is TRBJ2-5 and V is TRBV5-1; perhaps D is TRBD1 or TRBD2 (6 bases each). In DNA, the CDR3 is TGCGCCAGCAGCCTGGGGGGACACCCTGAGACCCAGTACTTC. Its translation: CASSLGGHPETQYF.